Given below is one TCR beta chain in context. In the authors' methods: Reference gene primer amplification gave estimated nucleated cell counts. The protocol was immunoSEQ multiplex PCR, while the TCRdb copy is restricted to in-frame clones and leaves out a portion. V and J calls and clone size are copied from that table; D and trimming were computed from the DNA. The sample includes fewer than 100,000 clones, 82% of them seen just once. This sample was taken from a study of blood T cell repertoires in COVID-19. For the study at large: The United States, Italy and Spain supplied acute and convalescent COVID-19 samples. T cells, B-cell-depleted T cells, or PBMCs supplied cDNA or gDNA.

Germline V gene sequence: CDR1 LGHDT, CDR2 YNNKEL (reference sequence). The CDR3 extends over 17 amino acids. Trimming left V 0 bases short and J 2 bases short, with 17 bases between. The sample consisted of peripheral blood. The chain employs TRBV3-1 (or the pseudogene TRBV3-2) and TRBJ2-7; no clear D gene. This clonotype was obtained from a human donor in a cohort sampled during active COVID-19. In nucleotides, the CDR3 is TGTGCCAGCAGCCAAGATCACAGCCGAGAAAGTACCTACGAGCAGTACTTC. It codes for CASSQDHSRESTYEQYF.